This T cell receptor beta chain was retrieved from a study of human T cells and chemical hapten exposure. Study information: All through the approximately 22-week study, the scalp of each patient received diphenylcyclopropenone doses weekly.

From the RACE reads, TCRdb called clonotypes with MiXCR, one entry per CDR3 protein. The sample yields fewer than 150,000 distinct CDR3 sequences, 10% to 15% seen once. As regards this clonotype: Its antigen is still unknown.

The time point here: patch test 2, 6 weeks after DPC sensitization. The treatment was: therapeutic diphenylcyclopropenone sensitization with weekly scalp DPC. Blood sampling occurred before each patch-test application. Sample donors consisted of patients with alopecia, aged 18 to 70 years, who were suitable for DPC. Findings of the study overall: With DPC sensitization, TCRs exceeding 1 in 1000 frequency showed no change.

The sample in question was whole blood, obtained in connection with sensitization to the hapten diphenylcyclopropenone (DPC). This clonotype originated in a woman in her fifties or sixties with alopecia areata. Some clones in this sample may be carry-over from other donors' samples.

The CDR3 loop reads CARKYRTGCVNTGELFF. Here the CDR3 DNA reads TGTGCCAGAAAATACAGGACCGGTTGCGTTAACACCGGGGAGCTGTTTTTT. The chain combines TRBV19 with TRBJ2-2; D might be TRBD1 (5 bases). This CDR3 region has 17 residues. Germline loops: CDR1 LNHDA, CDR2 SQIVND (reference sequence). V shed 9 bases and J shed 2 bases, with 22 bases lying between them.